The entry that follows covers one TCR beta chain sequence. Its antigen remains unidentified. The sample comes from a study of OX40 agonist ivuxolimab in advanced cancers. Sequenced by immunoSEQ multiplex PCR; TCRdb stores in-frame clones only, minus some. The profile covers 66,000 or so clones, with about 85% appearing a single time and roughly 3.9% taken by the ten largest. Study findings and constraints: Among expanded peripheral T cells, antigen specificity went undetermined.

This CDR3 contains 15 residues. V gave up 5 bases and J gave up 2 bases; unmatched junction bases: 7. Germline CDR1 reads SGHTA; CDR2 reads FQGNSA. The rearrangement links TRBV7-2 to TRBJ2-3; 7 nucleotides match TRBD1. This sequence originates from an adult with an advanced solid tumor such as melanoma, head and neck, liver or kidney cancer. The sequenced sample was CD4+ or CD8+ T cells sorted from blood, obtained in a trial of the OX40 agonist ivuxolimab. CDR3 protein: CASSPRQGNTDTQYF. The CDR3 region has the DNA TGTGCCAGCAGCCCCCGACAGGGCAACACAGATACGCAGTATTTT.